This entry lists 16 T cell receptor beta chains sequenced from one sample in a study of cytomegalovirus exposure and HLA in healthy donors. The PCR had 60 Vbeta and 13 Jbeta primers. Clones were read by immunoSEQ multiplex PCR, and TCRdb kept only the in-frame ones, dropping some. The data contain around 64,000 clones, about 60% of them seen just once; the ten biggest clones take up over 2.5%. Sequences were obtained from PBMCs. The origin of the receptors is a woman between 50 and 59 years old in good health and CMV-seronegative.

The CDR3 nucleotides read TGTGCCAGCAGTCGCGGTGTATCGGGAGATCCCTACGAGCAGTACTTC. This translates into CASSRGVSGDPYEQYF. This chain uses TRBV27 with TRBJ2-7, with a possible D match to TRBD2 (6 bases). There are 16 residues in the CDR3. CDR1 is MNHEY, CDR2 SMNVEV, per germline (reference sequence). V was cut by 5 bases and J by 2 bases, with 19 bases left in between.

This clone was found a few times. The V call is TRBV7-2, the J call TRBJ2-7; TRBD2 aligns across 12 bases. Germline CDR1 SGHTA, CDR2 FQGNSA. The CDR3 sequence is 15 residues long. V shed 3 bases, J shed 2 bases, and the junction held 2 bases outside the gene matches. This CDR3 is CASSFGLAGTYEQYF. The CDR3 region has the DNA TGTGCCAGCAGCTTTGGACTAGCGGGGACCTACGAGCAGTACTTC. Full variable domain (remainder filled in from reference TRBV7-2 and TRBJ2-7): GAGVSQSPSNKVTEKGKDVELRCDPISGHTALYWYRQSLGQGLEFLIYFQGNSAPDKSGLPSDRFSAERTGGSVSTLTIQRTQQEDSAVYLCASSFGLAGTYEQYFGPGTRLTVT.

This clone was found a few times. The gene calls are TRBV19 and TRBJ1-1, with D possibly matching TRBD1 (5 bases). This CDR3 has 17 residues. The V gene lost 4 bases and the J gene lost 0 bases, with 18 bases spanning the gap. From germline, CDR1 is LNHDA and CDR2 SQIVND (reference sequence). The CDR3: CASSTDPRQMMNTEAFF. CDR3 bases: TGTGCCAGTAGTACAGACCCCCGACAGATGATGAACACTGAAGCTTTCTTT.

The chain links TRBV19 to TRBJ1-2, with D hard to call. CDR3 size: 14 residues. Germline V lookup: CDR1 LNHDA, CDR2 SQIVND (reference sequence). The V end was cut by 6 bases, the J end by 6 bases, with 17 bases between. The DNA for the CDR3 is TGTGCCAGTAGGGAGGCAACAAGCCTCCATGGCTACACCTTC. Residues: CASREATSLHGYTF.

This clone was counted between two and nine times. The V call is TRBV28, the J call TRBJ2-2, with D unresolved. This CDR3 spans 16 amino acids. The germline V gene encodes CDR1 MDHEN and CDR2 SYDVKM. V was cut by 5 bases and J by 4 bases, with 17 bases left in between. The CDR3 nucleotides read TGTGCCAGCAGTCCCTCTGCGGCTGTTGGCACCGGGGAGCTGTTTTTT. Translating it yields CASSPSAAVGTGELFF.

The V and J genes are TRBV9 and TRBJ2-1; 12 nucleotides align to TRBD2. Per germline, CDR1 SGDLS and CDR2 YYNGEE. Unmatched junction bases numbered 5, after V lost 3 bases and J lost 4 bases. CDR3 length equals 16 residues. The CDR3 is CASSALAGGIYNEQFF. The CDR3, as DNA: TGTGCCAGCAGCGCCCTAGCGGGAGGGATTTACAATGAGCAGTTCTTC.

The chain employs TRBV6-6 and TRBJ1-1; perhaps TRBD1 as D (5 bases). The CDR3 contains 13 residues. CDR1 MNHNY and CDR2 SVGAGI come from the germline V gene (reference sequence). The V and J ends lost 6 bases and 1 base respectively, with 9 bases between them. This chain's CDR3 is CASSLTGNTEAFF. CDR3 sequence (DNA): TGTGCCAGCAGCCTAACAGGGAACACTGAAGCTTTCTTT.

In DNA form, the CDR3 reads TGTGCCAGCAGCCAAGACAGGCAAGAGACCCAGTACTTC. The encoded protein is CASSQDRQETQYF. The chain carries TRBV4-2 and TRBJ2-5; D is unclear. CDR1 is LGHNA, CDR2 YNFKEQ, per germline. The CDR3 spans 13 residues. With 0 bases removed from V and 2 bases from J, the gap between germline ends came to 4 bases.

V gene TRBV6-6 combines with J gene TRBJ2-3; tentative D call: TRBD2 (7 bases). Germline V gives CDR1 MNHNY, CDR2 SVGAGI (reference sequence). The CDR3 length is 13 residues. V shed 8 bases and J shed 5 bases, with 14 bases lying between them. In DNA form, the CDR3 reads TGTGCCAGCGGCCCCGGGGGGCAAGATACGCAGTATTTT. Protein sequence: CASGPGGQDTQYF.

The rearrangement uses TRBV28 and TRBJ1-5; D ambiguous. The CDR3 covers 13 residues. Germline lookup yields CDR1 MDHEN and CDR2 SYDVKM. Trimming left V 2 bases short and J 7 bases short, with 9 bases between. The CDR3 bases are TGTGCCAGCAGTTTAACGGGAAACCAGCCCCAGCATTTT. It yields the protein CASSLTGNQPQHF.

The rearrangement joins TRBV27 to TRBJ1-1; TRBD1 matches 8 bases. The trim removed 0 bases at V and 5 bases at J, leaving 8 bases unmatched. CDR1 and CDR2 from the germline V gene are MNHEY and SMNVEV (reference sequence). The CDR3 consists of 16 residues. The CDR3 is CASSLSQGGVGTEAFF. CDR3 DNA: TGTGCCAGCAGTTTATCACAGGGGGGGGTTGGTACTGAAGCTTTCTTT.

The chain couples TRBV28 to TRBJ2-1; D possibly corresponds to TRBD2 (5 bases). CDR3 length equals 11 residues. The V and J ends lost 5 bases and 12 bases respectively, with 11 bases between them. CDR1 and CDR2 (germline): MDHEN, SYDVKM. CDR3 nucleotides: TGTGCCAGCAGTACCGGGATCAGGCAGTTCTTC. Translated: CASSTGIRQFF.

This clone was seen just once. The CDR3 here is CASSTGAGTGYHYGYTF. CDR3 DNA sequence: TGCGCCAGCAGCACCGGCGCCGGGACAGGGTATCACTATGGCTACACCTTC. This sequence joins TRBV5-1 and TRBJ1-2, with 9 nucleotides matching TRBD1. V shed 4 bases, J shed 3 bases, and the junction held 13 bases outside the gene matches. The CDR3 sequence is 17 residues long. Germline CDR1 SGHRS, CDR2 YFSETQ.

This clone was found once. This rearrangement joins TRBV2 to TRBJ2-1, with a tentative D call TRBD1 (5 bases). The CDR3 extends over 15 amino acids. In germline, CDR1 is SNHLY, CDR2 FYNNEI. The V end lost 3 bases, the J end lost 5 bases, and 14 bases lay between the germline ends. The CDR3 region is CASSEWQGDNNEQFF. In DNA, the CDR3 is TGTGCCAGCAGTGAGTGGCAGGGCGATAACAATGAGCAGTTCTTC.

The CDR3 reads CASSLAAGGVDEQYF. The DNA for the CDR3 is TGTGCCAGCAGCTTAGCGGCAGGGGGTGTCGACGAGCAGTACTTC. This chain uses TRBV7-2 with TRBJ2-7; 7 bases are a match to TRBD1. Germline CDR1 SGHTA, CDR2 FQGNSA. The CDR3 runs 15 residues. V was clipped by 0 bases and J by 5 bases; unmatched bases: 7.

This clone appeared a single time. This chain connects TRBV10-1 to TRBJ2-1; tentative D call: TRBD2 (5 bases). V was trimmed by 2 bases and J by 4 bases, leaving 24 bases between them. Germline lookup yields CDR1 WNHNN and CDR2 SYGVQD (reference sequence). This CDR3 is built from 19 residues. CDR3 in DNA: TGCGCCAGCAGTGAGGATGCTCGAGGGAGACGGCTAAGATACAATGAGCAGTTCTTC. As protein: CASSEDARGRRLRYNEQFF.